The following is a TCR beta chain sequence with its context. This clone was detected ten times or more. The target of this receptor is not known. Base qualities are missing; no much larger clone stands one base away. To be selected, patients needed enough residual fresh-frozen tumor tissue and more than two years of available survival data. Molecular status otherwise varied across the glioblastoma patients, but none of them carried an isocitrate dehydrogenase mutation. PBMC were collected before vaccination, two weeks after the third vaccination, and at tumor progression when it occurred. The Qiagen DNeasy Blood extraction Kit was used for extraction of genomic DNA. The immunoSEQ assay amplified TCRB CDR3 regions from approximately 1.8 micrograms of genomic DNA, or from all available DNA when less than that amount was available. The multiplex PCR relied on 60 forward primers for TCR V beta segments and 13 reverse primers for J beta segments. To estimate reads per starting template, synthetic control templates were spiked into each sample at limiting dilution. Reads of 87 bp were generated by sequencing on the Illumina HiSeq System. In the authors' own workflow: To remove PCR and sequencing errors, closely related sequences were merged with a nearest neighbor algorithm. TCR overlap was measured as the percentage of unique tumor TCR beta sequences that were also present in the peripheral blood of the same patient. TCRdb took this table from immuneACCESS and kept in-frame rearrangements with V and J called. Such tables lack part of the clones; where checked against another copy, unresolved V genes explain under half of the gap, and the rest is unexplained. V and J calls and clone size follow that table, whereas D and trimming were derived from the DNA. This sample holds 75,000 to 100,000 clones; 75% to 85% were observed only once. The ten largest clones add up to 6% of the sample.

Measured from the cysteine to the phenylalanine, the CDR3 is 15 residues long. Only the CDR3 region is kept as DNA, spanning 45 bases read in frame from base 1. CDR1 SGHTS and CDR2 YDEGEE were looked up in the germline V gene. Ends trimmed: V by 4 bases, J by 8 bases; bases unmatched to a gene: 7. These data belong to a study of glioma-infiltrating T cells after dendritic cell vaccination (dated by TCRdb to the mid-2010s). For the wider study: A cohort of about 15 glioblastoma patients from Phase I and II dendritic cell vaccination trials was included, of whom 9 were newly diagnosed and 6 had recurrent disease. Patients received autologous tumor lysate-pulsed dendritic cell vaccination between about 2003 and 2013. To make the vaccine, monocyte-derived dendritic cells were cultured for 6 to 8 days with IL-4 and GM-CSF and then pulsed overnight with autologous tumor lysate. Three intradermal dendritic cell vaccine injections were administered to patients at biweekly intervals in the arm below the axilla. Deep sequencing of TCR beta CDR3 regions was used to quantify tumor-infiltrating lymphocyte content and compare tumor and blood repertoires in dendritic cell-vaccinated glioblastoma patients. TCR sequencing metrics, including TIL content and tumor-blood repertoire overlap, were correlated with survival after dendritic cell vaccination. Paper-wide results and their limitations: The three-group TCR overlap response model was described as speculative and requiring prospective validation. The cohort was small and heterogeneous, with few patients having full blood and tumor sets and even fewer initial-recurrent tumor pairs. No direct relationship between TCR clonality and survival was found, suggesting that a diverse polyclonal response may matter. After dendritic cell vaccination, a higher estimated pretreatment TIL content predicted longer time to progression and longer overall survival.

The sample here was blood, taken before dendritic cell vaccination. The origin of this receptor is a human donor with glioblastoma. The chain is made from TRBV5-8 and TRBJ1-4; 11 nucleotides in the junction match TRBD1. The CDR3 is CASSGQGARGEKLFF. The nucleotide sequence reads TGTGCCAGCAGCGGACAGGGGGCTAGAGGCGAAAAACTGTTTTTT.